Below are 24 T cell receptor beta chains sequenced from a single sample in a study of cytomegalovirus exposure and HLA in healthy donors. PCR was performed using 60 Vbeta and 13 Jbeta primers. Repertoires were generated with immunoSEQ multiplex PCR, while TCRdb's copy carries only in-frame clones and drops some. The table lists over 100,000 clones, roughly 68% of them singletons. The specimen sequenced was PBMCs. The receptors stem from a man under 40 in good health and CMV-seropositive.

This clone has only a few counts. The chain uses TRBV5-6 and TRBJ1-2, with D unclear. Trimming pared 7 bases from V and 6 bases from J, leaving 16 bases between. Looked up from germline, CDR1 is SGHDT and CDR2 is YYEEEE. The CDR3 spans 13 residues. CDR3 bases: TGTGCCAGCGGTTATATGCCCACGGATGGCTACACCTTC. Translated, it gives CASGYMPTDGYTF. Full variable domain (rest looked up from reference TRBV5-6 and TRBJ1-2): DAGVTQSPTHLIKTRGQQVTLRCSPKSGHDTVSWYQQALGQGPQFIFQYYEEEERQRGNFPDRFSGHQFPNYSSELNVNALLLGDSALYLCASGYMPTDGYTFGSGTRLTVV.

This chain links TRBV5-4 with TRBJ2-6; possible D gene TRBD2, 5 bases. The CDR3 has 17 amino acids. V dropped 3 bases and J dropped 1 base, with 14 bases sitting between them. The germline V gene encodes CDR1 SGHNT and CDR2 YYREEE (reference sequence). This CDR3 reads CASSSVPGSSGANVLTF. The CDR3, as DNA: TGTGCCAGCAGCTCCGTCCCGGGGTCATCTGGGGCCAACGTCCTGACTTTC.

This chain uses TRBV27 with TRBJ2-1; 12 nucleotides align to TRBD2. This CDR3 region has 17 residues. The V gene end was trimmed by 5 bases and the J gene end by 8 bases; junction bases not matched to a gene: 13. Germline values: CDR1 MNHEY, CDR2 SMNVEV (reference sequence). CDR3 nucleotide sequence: TGTGCCAGCAGTCTCTCCCTAGCGGGAGGGCCCAGGGATGAGCAGTTCTTC. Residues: CASSLSLAGGPRDEQFF.

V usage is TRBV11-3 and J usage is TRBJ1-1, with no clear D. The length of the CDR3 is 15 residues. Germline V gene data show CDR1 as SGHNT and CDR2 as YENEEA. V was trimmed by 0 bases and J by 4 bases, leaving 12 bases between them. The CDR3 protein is CASSLDPSGSTEAFF. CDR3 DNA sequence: TGTGCCAGCAGCTTAGATCCGAGCGGGAGCACTGAAGCTTTCTTT.

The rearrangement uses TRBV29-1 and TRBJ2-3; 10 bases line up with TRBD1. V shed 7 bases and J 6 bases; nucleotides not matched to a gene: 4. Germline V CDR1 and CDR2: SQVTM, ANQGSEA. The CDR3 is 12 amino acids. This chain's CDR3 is CSGGQGTDTQYF. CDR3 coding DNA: TGCAGCGGGGGACAGGGGACGGATACGCAGTATTTT.

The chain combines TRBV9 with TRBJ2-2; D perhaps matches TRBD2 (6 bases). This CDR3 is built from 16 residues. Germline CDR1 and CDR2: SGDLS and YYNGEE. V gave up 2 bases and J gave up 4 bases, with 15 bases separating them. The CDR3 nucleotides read TGTGCCAGCAGCGTTGGTGGCGGGATGGGCACCGGGGAGCTGTTTTTT. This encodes CASSVGGGMGTGELFF.

The CDR3 nucleotides are TGTGCCAGCAGCGAATATGAGGGAGAAGAGACCCAGTACTTC. Protein product: CASSEYEGEETQYF. The chain combines TRBV9 with TRBJ2-5; TRBD2 is a possible D gene (5 bases). This CDR3 comprises 14 residues. With 3 bases removed from V and 3 bases from J, the gap between germline ends came to 12 bases. The germline gives CDR1 SGDLS, CDR2 YYNGEE.

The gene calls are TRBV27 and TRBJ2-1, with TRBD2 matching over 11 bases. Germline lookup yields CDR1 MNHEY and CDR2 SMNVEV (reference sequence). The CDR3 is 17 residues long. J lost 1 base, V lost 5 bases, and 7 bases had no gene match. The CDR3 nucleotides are TGTGCCAGCAGTCGAAGACTAGCGGGGCCTTCCTACAATGAGCAGTTCTTC. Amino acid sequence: CASSRRLAGPSYNEQFF.

CDR3 nucleotide sequence: TGTGCCACCAGCCCCGGGACAGCTGTCTATGGCTACACCTTC. Translated, it gives CATSPGTAVYGYTF. The chain recombines TRBV15 with TRBJ1-2; TRBD1 matches at 7 bases. This CDR3 has 14 residues. Germline loops: CDR1 LNHNV, CDR2 YYDKDF (reference sequence). Germline trimming cut 5 bases from V and 4 bases from J; bases unmatched to any gene: 7. Variable domain in full (rest from reference TRBV15 and TRBJ1-2): DAMVIQNPRYQVTQFGKPVTLSCSQTLNHNVMYWYQQKSSQAPKLLFHYYDKDFNNEADTPDNFQSRRPNTSFCFLDIRSPGLGDTAMYLCATSPGTAVYGYTFGSGTRLTVV.

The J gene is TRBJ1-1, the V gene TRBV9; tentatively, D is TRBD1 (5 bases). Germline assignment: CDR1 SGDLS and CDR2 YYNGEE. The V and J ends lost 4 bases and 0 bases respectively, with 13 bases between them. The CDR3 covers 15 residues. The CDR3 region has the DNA TGTGCCAGCAGCCTTAGCGGGGGACTGAACACTGAAGCTTTCTTT. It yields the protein CASSLSGGLNTEAFF.

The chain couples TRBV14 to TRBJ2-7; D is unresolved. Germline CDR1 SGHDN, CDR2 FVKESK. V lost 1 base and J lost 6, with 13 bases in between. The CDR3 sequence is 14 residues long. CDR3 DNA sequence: TGTGCCAGCAGCCAAGTCTCGTGGTCGGGCGAGCAGTACTTC. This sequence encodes CASSQVSWSGEQYF. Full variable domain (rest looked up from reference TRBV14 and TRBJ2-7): EAGVTQFPSHSVIEKGQTVTLRCDPISGHDNLYWYRRVMGKEIKFLLHFVKESKQDESGMPNNRFLAERTGGTYSTLKVQPAELEDSGVYFCASSQVSWSGEQYFGPGTRLTVT.

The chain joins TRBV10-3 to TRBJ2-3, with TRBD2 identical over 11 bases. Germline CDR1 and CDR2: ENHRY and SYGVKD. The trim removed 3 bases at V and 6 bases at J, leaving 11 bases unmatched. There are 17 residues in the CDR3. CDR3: CAISEKTSGKTWDTQYF. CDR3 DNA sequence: TGTGCCATCAGTGAAAAGACTAGCGGGAAGACTTGGGATACGCAGTATTTT.

DNA of the CDR3: TGTGCCAGCAGTCTCTCACTTTTGGCGGGTATTCTTGACTATGGCTACACCTTC. Protein: CASSLSLLAGILDYGYTF. This chain links TRBV27 with TRBJ1-2; D unresolved. Trimming took 5 bases from V and 3 from J, leaving 25 bases between them. Germline CDR1 and CDR2: MNHEY and SMNVEV (reference sequence). The CDR3 has 18 amino acids.

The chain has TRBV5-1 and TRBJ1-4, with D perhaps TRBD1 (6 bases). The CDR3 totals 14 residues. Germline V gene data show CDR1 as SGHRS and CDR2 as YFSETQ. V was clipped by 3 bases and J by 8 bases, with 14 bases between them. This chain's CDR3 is CASSSQGLGEKLFF. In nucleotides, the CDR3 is TGCGCCAGCAGCTCCCAGGGGCTCGGAGAAAAACTGTTTTTT.

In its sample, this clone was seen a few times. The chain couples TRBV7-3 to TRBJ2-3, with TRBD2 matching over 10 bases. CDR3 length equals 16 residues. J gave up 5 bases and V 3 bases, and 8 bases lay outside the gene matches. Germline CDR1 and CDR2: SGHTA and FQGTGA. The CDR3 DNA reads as TGTGCCAGCAGCTTTGATATAGCGGGAGGCGGAGATACGCAGTATTTT. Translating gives CASSFDIAGGGDTQYF.

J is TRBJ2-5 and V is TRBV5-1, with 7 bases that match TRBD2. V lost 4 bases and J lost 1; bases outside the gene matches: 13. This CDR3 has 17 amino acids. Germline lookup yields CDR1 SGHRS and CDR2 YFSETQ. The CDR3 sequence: CASSPGGLAATQETQYF. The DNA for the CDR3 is TGCGCCAGCAGCCCCGGAGGGCTAGCGGCGACCCAAGAGACCCAGTACTTC.

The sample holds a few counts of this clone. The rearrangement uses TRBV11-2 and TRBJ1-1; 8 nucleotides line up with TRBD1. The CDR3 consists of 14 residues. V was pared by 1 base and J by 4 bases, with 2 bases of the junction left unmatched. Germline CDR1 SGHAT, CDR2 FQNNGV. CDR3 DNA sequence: TGTGCCAGCAGCTTAGGACAGGGGAGCACTGAAGCTTTCTTT. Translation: CASSLGQGSTEAFF.

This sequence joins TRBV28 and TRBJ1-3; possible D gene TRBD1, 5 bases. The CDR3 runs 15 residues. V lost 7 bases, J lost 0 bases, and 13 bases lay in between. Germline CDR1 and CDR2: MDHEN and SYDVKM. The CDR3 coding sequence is TGTGCCAGCAAAACAGGTAGCCACTCTGGAAACACCATATATTTT. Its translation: CASKTGSHSGNTIYF.

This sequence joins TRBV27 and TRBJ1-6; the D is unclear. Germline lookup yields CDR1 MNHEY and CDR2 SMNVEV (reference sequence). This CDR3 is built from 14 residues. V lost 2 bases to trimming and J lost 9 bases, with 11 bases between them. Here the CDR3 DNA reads TGTGCCAGCAGTTTAGGAGGGCCACGTTCACCCCTCCACTTT. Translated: CASSLGGPRSPLHF.

The CDR3, as DNA: TGTGCCAGCAGCTTACAGGGTAGGCCTTCCTACGAGCAGTACTTC. It is translated as CASSLQGRPSYEQYF. The chain uses TRBV5-4 and TRBJ2-7; perhaps TRBD1 as D (6 bases). This CDR3 has 15 residues. V gave up 2 bases and J gave up 1 base, with 13 bases separating them. From germline, CDR1 is SGHNT and CDR2 YYREEE (reference sequence).

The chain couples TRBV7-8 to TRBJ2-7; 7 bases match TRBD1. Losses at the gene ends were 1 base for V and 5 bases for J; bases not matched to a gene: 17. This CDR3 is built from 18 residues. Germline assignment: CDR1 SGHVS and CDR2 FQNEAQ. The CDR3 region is CASSLDAGAGTEGNEQYV. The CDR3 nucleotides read TGTGCCAGCAGCTTAGACGCCGGGGCCGGGACAGAAGGGAACGAGCAGTACGTC.

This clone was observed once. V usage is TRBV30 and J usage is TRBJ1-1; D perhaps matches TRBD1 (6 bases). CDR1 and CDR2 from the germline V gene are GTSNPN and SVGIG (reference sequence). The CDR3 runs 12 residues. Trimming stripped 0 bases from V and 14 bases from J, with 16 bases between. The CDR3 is CAWSVSQGLEFF. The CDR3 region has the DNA TGTGCCTGGAGTGTTTCCCAGGGGTTAGAATTCTTT.

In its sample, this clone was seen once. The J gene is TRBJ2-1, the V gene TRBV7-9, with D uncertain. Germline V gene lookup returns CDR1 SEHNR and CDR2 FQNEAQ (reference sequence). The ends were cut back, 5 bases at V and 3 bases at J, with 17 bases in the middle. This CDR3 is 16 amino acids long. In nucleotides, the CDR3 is TGTGCCAGCAGCCCGAGGATTAGTGCGAGCTACAATGAGCAGTTCTTC. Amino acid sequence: CASSPRISASYNEQFF.

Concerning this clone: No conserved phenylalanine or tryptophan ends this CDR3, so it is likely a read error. CDR3 DNA sequence: TGTGCCTTCGGGAAAGCCGTCTATGGCTACACCCTC. Amino acids: CAFGKAVYGYTL. The chain links TRBV5-6 to TRBJ1-2; no firm D call. Germline-derived CDR1 and CDR2 are SGHDT and YYEEEE. V was shortened by 10 bases and J by 4 bases, with 14 bases between the two germline ends. This CDR3 is built from 12 residues.